Described below is a single T cell receptor (beta chain) sequence and its context. The antigen remains undetermined. Libraries were prepared by immunoSEQ multiplex PCR; TCRdb keeps only in-frame clonotypes and omits some of them. The repertoire holds 28,000 or so clones, about four fifths seen once, with roughly a fifth in the top ten. Germline V CDR1 and CDR2: MDHEN, SYDVKM. This CDR3 spans 14 amino acids. V shed 5 bases, J shed 5 bases, and the junction held 6 bases outside the gene matches. The sample comes from a study of OX40 agonist ivuxolimab in advanced cancers. Study-level findings and limits: Low normalized T-cell clonal expansion was also seen in some nonresponders.

Sequenced here: CD4+ or CD8+ T cells sorted from blood, sampled in a trial of the OX40 agonist ivuxolimab. V is TRBV28 and J is TRBJ1-2; TRBD1 aligns across 9 bases. This sequence originates from an adult with an advanced solid tumor such as melanoma, head and neck, liver or kidney cancer. CDR3 DNA: TGTGCCAGCAGTCGACAGGGGGAAGAGTATGGCTACACCTTC. It encodes CASSRQGEEYGYTF.